This TCR beta chain was recorded in a study of cytomegalovirus exposure and HLA in healthy donors. Trimming cost V 1 base and J 0 bases, with 12 bases left between them. CDR3 length: 17 residues. The germline gives CDR1 SGHVS, CDR2 FNYEAQ. In the PCR, 60 Vbeta and 13 Jbeta primers were used. TCRdb's copy holds only in-frame clones and misses some; the assay was immunoSEQ multiplex PCR. The table has 90,000 to 120,000 clones, roughly 80% seen once. The chain employs TRBV7-6 and TRBJ1-4; D is ambiguous. The TCR comes from a man aged 25 to 45 in good health and CMV-seronegative. The specimen was PBMCs. The CDR3 DNA reads TGTGCCAGCAGCTTAGGGTCCGGGGTTGCAACTAATGAAAAACTGTTTTTT. Amino acid sequence: CASSLGSGVATNEKLFF.